A single sample is the source of the 18 T cell receptor beta chains below, sequenced in a study of blood T cell repertoires in COVID-19. Sequencing was performed with immunoSEQ multiplex PCR; in TCRdb, only in-frame clones are kept and a portion is missing. The data contain around 170,000 clones, approximately 84% of them seen just once; the ten biggest clones take up about 15%. Sequenced: peripheral blood. These receptor sequences come from a woman older than 75 with acute or convalescent COVID-19.

This clone was counted only a few times. The CDR3 coding sequence is TGTGCCAGCAGCTCCCGGGACAGGTACAACTACGAGCAGTACTTC. Its translation: CASSSRDRYNYEQYF. V usage is TRBV6-5 and J usage is TRBJ2-7, with TRBD1 matching 8 bases. Germline loops: CDR1 MNHEY, CDR2 SVGAGI. The junction had 10 bases not matched to a gene; V was cut back by 6 bases and J by 3 bases. The CDR3 runs to 15 residues.

Concerning this clone itself: Other DNA sequences in this specimen translate into the identical CDR3. The genes are TRBV12-3 or TRBV12-4 and TRBJ1-5; D call uncertain. V dropped 3 bases and J dropped 7 bases, with 7 bases sitting between them. This CDR3 contains 12 residues. The CDR3 bases are TGTGCCAGCAGTTTTGAACGGCAGCCCCAGCATTTT. Translation: CASSFERQPQHF.

There are a few counts of this clone. The V gene is TRBV4-1, the J gene TRBJ2-7; possibly TRBD1 for D (5 bases). V was cut by 0 bases and J by 0 bases, with 12 bases left in between. The CDR3 spans 16 residues. Germline CDR1 MGHRA, CDR2 YSYEKL. The CDR3 bases are TGCGCCAGCAGCCAAGACTCAGGGAAAAGCTCCTACGAGCAGTACTTC. It is translated as CASSQDSGKSSYEQYF.

This clone is a singleton in its sample. V and J are TRBV5-1 and TRBJ2-5, with TRBD1 matching 8 bases. CDR3 length: 16 amino acids. Trimming took 7 bases from V and 1 from J; bases not matched to a gene: 12. The germline V gene encodes CDR1 SGHRS and CDR2 YFSETQ. The CDR3: CASGPGTGGAQETQYF. CDR3 sequence (DNA): TGCGCCAGCGGGCCCGGGACAGGAGGAGCCCAAGAGACCCAGTACTTC.

The chain joins TRBV19 to TRBJ1-5, with 7 nucleotides matching TRBD1. Germline V gene sequence: CDR1 LNHDA, CDR2 SQIVND (reference sequence). CDR3 size: 16 residues. V was pared by 7 bases and J by 4 bases, with 13 bases of the junction left unmatched. In DNA form, the CDR3 reads TGTGCCAGTACCACCCCAGACAGGGCGGGAAATCAGCCCCAGCATTTT. It is translated as CASTTPDRAGNQPQHF.

This chain joins TRBV25-1 and TRBJ1-2; 7 nucleotides line up with TRBD1. This CDR3 comprises 15 residues. V dropped 2 bases and J dropped 0; count of bases not matched to a gene: 3. Germline V gene data show CDR1 as MGHDK and CDR2 as SYGVNS. As DNA, the CDR3 is TGTGCCAGCAGTGAACGTGGGACAGCTAACTATGGCTACACCTTC. It yields the protein CASSERGTANYGYTF.

This clone was seen a single time. The V gene is TRBV28, the J gene TRBJ1-6; D might be TRBD1 (6 bases). The V gene's germline CDR1 is MDHEN and CDR2 SYDVKM. V lost 1 base and J lost 7, with 14 bases in between. CDR3 length: 16 residues. CDR3 region: CASSLLVQGENSPLHF. The CDR3 bases are TGTGCCAGCAGTTTATTGGTACAGGGTGAAAATTCACCCCTCCACTTT.

The V gene is TRBV4-1, the J gene TRBJ1-6; the D is unclear. CDR1 MGHRA and CDR2 YSYEKL come from the germline V gene. This CDR3 is 14 amino acids long. Trimming shortened V by 6 bases and J by 0 bases, and 6 bases separated the two germline ends. The CDR3 is CASRGGSYNSPLHF. DNA for the CDR3: TGCGCCAGCAGGGGAGGCTCCTATAATTCACCCCTCCACTTT.

The J gene is TRBJ2-6, the V gene TRBV19; a weak D match, TRBD2 (6 bases). The germline V and J ends were trimmed by 3 bases and 0 bases, with 12 bases remaining between them. Per the germline V gene, CDR1 is LNHDA and CDR2 is SQIVND (reference sequence). CDR3 length equals 17 residues. The DNA of the CDR3 is TGTGCCAGTAGTATGGGGGGTACCCCCTCTGGGGCCAACGTCCTGACTTTC. This codes for CASSMGGTPSGANVLTF.

V gene TRBV2 combines with J gene TRBJ2-5, with a possible D match to TRBD1 (6 bases). This CDR3 is built from 15 residues. V lost 0 bases and J lost 5, with 13 bases in between. Per germline, CDR1 SNHLY and CDR2 FYNNEI. CDR3 residues: CASSEASLRGETQYF. The CDR3 bases are TGTGCCAGCAGTGAAGCAAGCCTAAGGGGGGAGACCCAGTACTTC.

V and J are TRBV5-5 and TRBJ1-6; 7 nucleotides line up with TRBD1. The junction had 14 bases not matched to a gene; V was cut back by 4 bases and J by 10 bases. This CDR3 contains 16 residues. CDR1 is SGHKS, CDR2 YYEKEE, per germline (reference sequence). The CDR3 region has the DNA TGTGCCAGCAGCCGACAGGGCCTTGAGGTGTTGTCACCCCTCCACTTT. It translates to CASSRQGLEVLSPLHF.

This clone was seen only once. The chain employs TRBV28 and TRBJ1-5; TRBD1 matches at 7 bases. The CDR3 has 15 residues. The V gene's germline CDR1 is MDHEN and CDR2 SYDVKM. The V gene end was trimmed by 6 bases and the J gene end by 1 base; junction bases not matched to a gene: 6. CDR3 protein: CASRQQGYSNQPQHF. Written as DNA, the CDR3 is TGTGCCAGCAGACAACAGGGGTACAGCAATCAGCCCCAGCATTTT.

The chain joins TRBV5-1 to TRBJ2-1, with 9 bases identical to TRBD1. The CDR3 is 16 amino acids. J gave up 7 bases and V 6 bases, and 14 bases lay outside the gene matches. Germline V CDR1 and CDR2: SGHRS, YFSETQ. The CDR3 nucleotides read TGCGCCAGCACCCTCCTCTCGGGACAGGGTAAGAATGAGCAGTTCTTC. As protein: CASTLLSGQGKNEQFF.

The rearrangement joins TRBV7-2 to TRBJ2-1, with a weak D call TRBD2 (5 bases). CDR1 and CDR2 from the germline V gene are SGHTA and FQGNSA. V was trimmed by 0 bases and J by 13 bases, leaving 10 bases between them. This CDR3 has 12 amino acids. The CDR3 here is CASSLARTPQFF. Here the CDR3 DNA reads TGTGCCAGCAGCTTAGCGAGGACTCCTCAGTTCTTC. The full variable domain, its missing parts supplied by reference TRBV7-2 and TRBJ2-1, is GAGVSQSPSNKVTEKGKDVELRCDPISGHTALYWYRQSLGQGLEFLIYFQGNSAPDKSGLPSDRFSAERTGGSVSTLTIQRTQQEDSAVYLCASSLARTPQFFGPGTRLTVL.

V gene TRBV23-1 combines with J gene TRBJ2-7; D is uncertain. TRBV23-1 is annotated as an ORF whose role is uncertain. Deletions cut 3 bases from V and 4 bases from J, with 4 bases between. The CDR3 length is 11 residues. The CDR3 DNA sequence: TGCGCCAGCAGTCACATGTACGAGCAGTACTTC. It yields the protein CASSHMYEQYF.

This clone was found once. The chain is built from TRBV28 and TRBJ1-2; D gene uncertain. CDR3 length equals 13 residues. Germline V gives CDR1 MDHEN, CDR2 SYDVKM. Trimming stripped 5 bases from V and 6 bases from J, with 13 bases between. CDR3 in amino acids: CASSTTRGNGYTF. The CDR3 DNA sequence: TGTGCCAGCAGTACTACCCGGGGTAATGGCTACACCTTC.

This rearrangement joins TRBV5-1 to TRBJ2-1; D is perhaps TRBD2 (5 bases). This CDR3 comprises 13 residues. CDR1 SGHRS and CDR2 YFSETQ come from the germline V gene. Trimming shortened V by 4 bases and J by 6 bases, and 11 bases separated the two germline ends. CDR3 sequence: CASSVQAGNEQFF. CDR3 coding DNA: TGCGCCAGCAGCGTCCAGGCGGGCAATGAGCAGTTCTTC.

The rearrangement joins TRBV12-3 or TRBV12-4 to TRBJ1-5, with D uncertain. The V and J ends lost 5 bases and 6 bases respectively, with 11 bases between them. The CDR3 covers 13 residues. The CDR3 reads CASSLDGVQPQHF. The CDR3 DNA sequence: TGTGCCAGCAGTCTTGACGGGGTTCAGCCCCAGCATTTT.